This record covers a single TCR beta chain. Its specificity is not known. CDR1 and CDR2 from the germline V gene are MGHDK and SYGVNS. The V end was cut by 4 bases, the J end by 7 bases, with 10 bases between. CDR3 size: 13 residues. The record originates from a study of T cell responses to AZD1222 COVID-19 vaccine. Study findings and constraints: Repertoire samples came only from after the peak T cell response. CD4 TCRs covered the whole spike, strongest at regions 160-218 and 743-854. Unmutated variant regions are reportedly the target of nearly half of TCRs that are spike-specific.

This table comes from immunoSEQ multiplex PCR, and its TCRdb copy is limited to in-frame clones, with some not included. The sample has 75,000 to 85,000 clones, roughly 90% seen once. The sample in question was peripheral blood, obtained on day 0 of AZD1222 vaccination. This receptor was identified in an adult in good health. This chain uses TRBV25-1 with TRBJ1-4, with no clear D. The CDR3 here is CASSGIRVEKLFF. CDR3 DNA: TGTGCCAGCAGTGGGATACGCGTTGAAAAACTGTTTTTT. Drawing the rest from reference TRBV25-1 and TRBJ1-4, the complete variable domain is EADIYQTPRYLVIGTGKKITLECSQTMGHDKMYWYQQDPGMELHLIHYSYGVNSTEKGDLSSESTVSRIRTEHFPLTLESARPSHTSQYLCASSGIRVEKLFFGSGTQLSVL.